This T cell receptor (beta chain) is drawn from a study of a mutant IDH1 vaccine in newly diagnosed glioma. Background on the study: Patients were pretreated with radiotherapy, temozolomide, or both, mostly both. The V12 visit happened in week 35, and the V13 visit happened in week 47.

The study, taken as a whole, reports: Pseudoprogression apparently lacked any relation to changes in top peripheral T cell clonotypes.

With V trimmed by 8 bases and J by 3 bases, 6 bases remained unmatched. CDR3 length: 13 residues. Germline assignment: CDR1 LNHDA and CDR2 SQIVND (reference sequence). The table came from immunoSEQ multiplex PCR; TCRdb's copy has only in-frame clones and leaves some out. The data contain tens of thousands of clones, around 83% of them singletons. To note about this clone: Its target is unknown.

Time point in this sample: week 47, end of study. The content of each vaccine dose was 300 ug of mutant IDH1 20-mer peptide, and topical imiquimod accompanied it. This chain connects TRBV19 to TRBJ1-2; TRBD1 matches 7 bases. This receptor was taken from a man aged 30 to 39 with glioma. The starting material was PBMCs, obtained from a glioma patient whose treatment included an IDH1 peptide vaccine. The CDR3 DNA is TGTGCCAGTGTCCGGGACAGCGACTATGGCTACACCTTC. Amino acid sequence: CASVRDSDYGYTF.